This T cell receptor beta chain is from a study of monozygotic twins with inflammatory bowel disease. TCRdb reworked the 5' RACE reads into one entry per CDR3 protein, no DNA. The sample's table shows over 150,000 distinct CDR3 sequences. The sequenced material came from blood. This sequence was found in a human donor with ulcerative colitis or Crohn's disease, or a healthy co-twin of an affected twin (not recorded which).

CDR3 amino acids: CASSSDRGVNQPQHF. V usage is TRBV28 and J usage is TRBJ1-5; TCRdb reports TRBD1, a call that lacks DNA to check it against. This CDR3 spans 15 amino acids. Germline V gives CDR1 MDHEN, CDR2 SYDVKM.